A selection of T cell receptor beta chains follows, all from one sample in a study of T cell repertoires in cytomegalovirus infection. TCRdb re-derived calls from the reads in MiXCR, one entry per CDR3 protein. The data hold about 180,000 distinct CDR3 sequences, with 17% observed a single time. Sequencing input: CD8+ T cells from PBMCs. The receptor source for this set is a human donor in good health (CMV status not recorded). Some clones in this sample may be carry-over from other donors' samples. Both conserved end residues are part of each CDR3. Fields, in order: V gene, D gene, clone size, J gene, CDR3 DNA, CDR3 protein. D genes are given only for firm matches. Some rows mark clone size as missing; the rest say once, few, many or name a class of expanded clone.

>TRBV6-5|NA|few|TRBJ1-2
TGTGCCAGCAGTTACTCGATTATGGGTTCCAGCTATGGCTACACCTTC
CASSYSIMGSSYGYTF
>TRBV6-2/TRBV6-3|NA|NA|TRBJ2-7
TGTGACAGCAGTCGCGGGACCGAGCTCTACGAGCAGTACTTC
CDSSRGTELYEQYF
>TRBV6-2/TRBV6-3|NA|NA|TRBJ2-7
TGTGCCAGCAGTTACTCGGGAGTGAGCTCCTACGAGCAGTACTTC
CASSYSGVSSYEQYF
>TRBV7-9|TRBD1|few|TRBJ1-1
TGTGCCAGCAGCTTTACAGGGGATCTTGAAGCTTTCTTT
CASSFTGDLEAFF
>TRBV12-3/TRBV12-4|TRBD1|NA|TRBJ2-2
TGTGCCAGCTGGGGTGGGGGACAGGGGCCAGTTTCGAACACCGGGGAGCTGTTTTTT
CASWGGGQGPVSNTGELFF
>TRBV6-5|NA|NA|TRBJ2-2
TGTGCCAGCAGTTACTCCCTAGCGAGGGGGAGACCCACCGGGGAGCTGTTTTTT
CASSYSLARGRPTGELFF
>TRBV5-6|NA|NA|TRBJ2-1
TGTGCCAGCAGCCATGACTACCTAATCGGGGCTACGGACAATGAGCAGTTCTTC
CASSHDYLIGATDNEQFF
>TRBV10-3|TRBD1|few|TRBJ1-1
TGTGCCATCAGTGCCTCAGGGGGGGGAAACACTGAAGCTTTCTTT
CAISASGGGNTEAFF
>TRBV2|TRBD1|few|TRBJ2-4
TGTGCCAGCACTAGGGACAGGCTAGCCAAAAACATTCAGTACTTC
CASTRDRLAKNIQYF
>TRBV9|TRBD1|NA|TRBJ1-2
TGTGCCAGCAGCGCCGGGACAGGCTATGGCTACACCTTC
CASSAGTGYGYTF
>TRBV6-2/TRBV6-3|TRBD2|few|TRBJ2-5
TGTGCCAGCAGTTACGAGCGGAAGCGGGGGGACCAAGAGACCCAGTACTTC
CASSYERKRGDQETQYF
>TRBV7-6|NA|few|TRBJ2-1
TGTGCCAGCAGCTTAGAGGTGGAGGGTTATGAGCAGTTCTTC
CASSLEVEGYEQFF
>TRBV7-8|NA|NA|TRBJ1-1
TGTGCCAGCAGCCCAATCGAAGCTTTCTTT
CASSPIEAFF
>TRBV12-3/TRBV12-4|NA|NA|TRBJ2-3
TGTGCCAGCAGAAAAAACACAGATACGCAGTATTTT
CASRKNTDTQYF
>TRBV28|NA|few|TRBJ1-5
TGTGCCAGCATTGACCGAGGACATTTGCCCCAGCATTTT
CASIDRGHLPQHF
>TRBV6-6|TRBD1|once|TRBJ2-2
TGTGCCAGCAGTTACAGACAGGGGCCCACCGGGGAGCTGTTTTTT
CASSYRQGPTGELFF
>TRBV7-6|NA|many|TRBJ2-7
TGTGCCAGCAGCCCCGAACTCCGGGACGGAAACTACGAGCAGTACTTC
CASSPELRDGNYEQYF
>TRBV4-1|NA|NA|TRBJ1-5
TGCGCCAGCAGCCAAGGCAGGGAGGGTGGTCAGCCCCAGCATTTT
CASSQGREGGQPQHF
>TRBV7-9|NA|NA|TRBJ1-2
TGTGCCAGCAGCTTAGAAGGGACTGCAAGGGGCTATGGCTACACCTTC
CASSLEGTARGYGYTF
>TRBV19|TRBD2|once|TRBJ2-1
TGTGCCACTAGAGCGTTCGGGACTAGCGGGGAGAACTTCTACAATGAGCAGTTCTTC
CATRAFGTSGENFYNEQFF
>TRBV7-8|NA|few|TRBJ1-1
TGTGCCAGCAGCTTGGGGATTGGTAGGGAACCCGAAGCTTTCTTT
CASSLGIGREPEAFF
>TRBV4-1|TRBD1|many|TRBJ2-7
TGCGCCAGCAGCCAAGAGACAGGGGTTATTTACGAGCAGTACTTC
CASSQETGVIYEQYF
>TRBV29-1|NA|few|TRBJ2-6
TGCACCGTAAGCTTCTCTGGGGCCAACGTCCTGACTTTC
CTVSFSGANVLTF
>TRBV7-9|NA|few|TRBJ1-5
TGTGCCAGCAGCCCCACCGACAGGAGCAATCAGCCCCAGCATTTT
CASSPTDRSNQPQHF
>TRBV7-2|NA|few|TRBJ2-3
TGTGCCAGCAGCTTTTCGTGGGCGCGGTTGTCTCCCACAGATACGCAGTATTTT
CASSFSWARLSPTDTQYF
>TRBV6-6|NA|NA|TRBJ1-1
TGTGCCAGCAGCCCTGGGGAGCGTGAAGCTTTCTTT
CASSPGEREAFF
>TRBV12-3/TRBV12-4|TRBD2|NA|TRBJ2-1
TGTGCCAGCAGTTTTCCCAGCGGGGGGGCTTGGGAGCAGTTCTTC
CASSFPSGGAWEQFF
>TRBV7-9|TRBD1|few|TRBJ1-2
TGTGCCAGCACCTTGACAGGGACTGGCTACACCTTC
CASTLTGTGYTF
>TRBV4-1|NA|NA|TRBJ1-5
TGCGCCAGCAGCCAAAATGGCAGGGCAAATCAGCCCCAGCATTTT
CASSQNGRANQPQHF
>TRBV2|NA|NA|TRBJ1-1
TGTGCCAGCAGTCGATACCACATGAACACTGAAGCTTTCTTT
CASSRYHMNTEAFF
>TRBV7-2|TRBD1|NA|TRBJ1-6
TGTGCCAGCAGCTCAATGACAGGGTTCGTTTCACCCCTCCACTTT
CASSSMTGFVSPLHF
>TRBV28|NA|NA|TRBJ1-2
TGTGCCAGCACCAAACTCCCTGTCGGCTACACCTTC
CASTKLPVGYTF
>TRBV10-3|NA|NA|TRBJ1-1
TGTGCCATCAATTCGGACACTGAAGCTTTCTTT
CAINSDTEAFF
>TRBV7-2|TRBD1|few|TRBJ2-1
TGTGCCAGCAGCTTAGGGGGGCCCAGGGGGCGACGGTACAATGAGCAGTTCTTC
CASSLGGPRGRRYNEQFF
>TRBV2|NA|NA|TRBJ1-1
TGTGCCTCTGCCAAACCGAACACTGAAGCTTTCTTT
CASAKPNTEAFF
>TRBV12-3/TRBV12-4|TRBD1|few|TRBJ1-1
TGTGCCAGCAGCTCCGGGACAGGGCGTGAAGCTTTCTTT
CASSSGTGREAFF
>TRBV28|NA|NA|TRBJ1-2
TGTGCCAGCACTCTGGCCATGGAGGGTAACTATGGCTACACCTTC
CASTLAMEGNYGYTF
>TRBV28|TRBD1|NA|TRBJ1-2
TGTGCCAGCAGTCCCGGGGACAGGGGGATCTATGGCTACACCTTC
CASSPGDRGIYGYTF
>TRBV24-1|NA|few|TRBJ1-2
TGTGCCACCAGTGATTTCGGGGCTAACTATGGCTACACCTTC
CATSDFGANYGYTF
>TRBV7-9|NA|NA|TRBJ1-1
TGTGCCAGCAGCTCCTGGGACAATGTGGAGGGAGCTTTCTTT
CASSSWDNVEGAFF
>TRBV7-2|TRBD1|many|TRBJ1-2
TGTGCCAGCAGCTTAACCTTGACAGGGAGGAATGGCTACACCTTC
CASSLTLTGRNGYTF
>TRBV7-9|NA|NA|TRBJ1-3
TGTGCCAGCAGCCCTACAGGGACTGGAAACACCATATATTTT
CASSPTGTGNTIYF
>TRBV7-9|NA|NA|TRBJ1-3
TGTGCCAGCAGCTTCGGGACGGACGGAAACACCATATATTTT
CASSFGTDGNTIYF
>TRBV6-2/TRBV6-3|NA|NA|TRBJ1-2
TGTGCCAGCACTCACCCTAGGGAGACTGCTAACTATGGCTACACCTTC
CASTHPRETANYGYTF
>TRBV29-1|TRBD1|NA|TRBJ2-1
TGCAGCGTAGACGGACAGGTGGGATCCTACAATGAGCAGTTCTTC
CSVDGQVGSYNEQFF
>TRBV11-1|TRBD1|many|TRBJ2-7
TGTGCCAGCAGGCGGACAGGATCAGGCGAGCAGTACTTC
CASRRTGSGEQYF
>TRBV7-9|NA|NA|TRBJ1-2
TGTGCCAGCAGCTTTGGGGCGGCCTATGGCTACACCTTC
CASSFGAAYGYTF
>TRBV7-9|NA|many|TRBJ2-1
TGTGCCAGCAGCTCCTTATGGGACGGTGCGGGAGAGCAGTTCTTC
CASSSLWDGAGEQFF